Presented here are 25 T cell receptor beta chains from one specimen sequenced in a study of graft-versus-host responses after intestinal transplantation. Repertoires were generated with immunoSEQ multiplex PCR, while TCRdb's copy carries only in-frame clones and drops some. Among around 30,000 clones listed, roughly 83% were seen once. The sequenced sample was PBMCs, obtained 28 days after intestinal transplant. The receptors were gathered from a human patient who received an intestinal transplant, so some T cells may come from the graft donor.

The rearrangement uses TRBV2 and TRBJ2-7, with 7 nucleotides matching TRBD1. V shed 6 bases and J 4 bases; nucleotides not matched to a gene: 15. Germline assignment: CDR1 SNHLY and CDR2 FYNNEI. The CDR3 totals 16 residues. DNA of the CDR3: TGTGCCAGCAGAAAAACCACCGGGACAGTTGTTTACGAGCAGTACTTC. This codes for CASRKTTGTVVYEQYF. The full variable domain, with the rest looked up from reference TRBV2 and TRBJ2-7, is EPEVTQTPSHQVTQMGQEVILRCVPISNHLYFYWYRQILGQKVEFLVSFYNNEISEKSEIFDDQFSVERPDGSNFTLKIRSTKLEDSAMYFCASRKTTGTVVYEQYFGPGTRLTVT.

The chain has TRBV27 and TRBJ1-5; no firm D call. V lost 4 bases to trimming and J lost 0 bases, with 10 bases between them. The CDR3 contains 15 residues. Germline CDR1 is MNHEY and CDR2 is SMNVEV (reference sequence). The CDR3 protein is CASSWAGGSNQPQHF. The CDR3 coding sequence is TGTGCCAGCAGTTGGGCGGGCGGTAGCAATCAGCCCCAGCATTTT.

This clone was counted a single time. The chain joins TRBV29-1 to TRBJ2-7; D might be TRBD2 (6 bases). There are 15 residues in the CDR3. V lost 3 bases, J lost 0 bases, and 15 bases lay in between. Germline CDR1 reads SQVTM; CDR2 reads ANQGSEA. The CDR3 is CSVDWGEHSSYEQYF. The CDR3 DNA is TGCAGCGTTGATTGGGGGGAACACTCCTCCTACGAGCAGTACTTC.

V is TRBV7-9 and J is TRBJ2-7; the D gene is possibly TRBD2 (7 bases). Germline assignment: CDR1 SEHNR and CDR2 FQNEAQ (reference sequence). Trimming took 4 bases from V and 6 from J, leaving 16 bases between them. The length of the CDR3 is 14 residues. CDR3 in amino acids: CASSSTRGALEQYF. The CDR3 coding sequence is TGTGCCAGCAGCTCCACCCGGGGGGCCCTCGAGCAGTACTTC.

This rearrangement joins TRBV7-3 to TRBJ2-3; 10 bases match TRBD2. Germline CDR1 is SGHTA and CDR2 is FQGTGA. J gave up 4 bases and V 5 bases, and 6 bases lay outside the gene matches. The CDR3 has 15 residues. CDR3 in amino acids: CASSNSGGAADTQYF. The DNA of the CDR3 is TGTGCCAGCAGCAACAGCGGGGGGGCCGCAGATACGCAGTATTTT.

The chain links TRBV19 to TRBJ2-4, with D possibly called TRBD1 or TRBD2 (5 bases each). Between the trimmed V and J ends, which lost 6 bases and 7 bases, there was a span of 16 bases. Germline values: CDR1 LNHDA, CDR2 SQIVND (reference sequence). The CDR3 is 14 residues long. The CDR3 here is CASSKGEGMNIQYF. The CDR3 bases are TGTGCCAGTAGCAAGGGCGAGGGGATGAACATTCAGTACTTC.

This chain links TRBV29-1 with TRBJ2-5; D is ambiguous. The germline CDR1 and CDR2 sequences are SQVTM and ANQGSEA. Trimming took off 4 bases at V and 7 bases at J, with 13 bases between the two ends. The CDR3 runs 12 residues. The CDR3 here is CSVAGPRRTQYF. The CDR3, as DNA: TGCAGCGTTGCCGGGCCTAGGCGGACCCAGTACTTC.

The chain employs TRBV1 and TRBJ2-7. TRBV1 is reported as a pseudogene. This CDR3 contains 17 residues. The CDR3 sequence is CTSSQNRRLPSSYEQYF. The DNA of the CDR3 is TGCACCAGCAGCCAAAACCGCCGGCTCCCGAGCTCCTACGAGCAGTACTTC.

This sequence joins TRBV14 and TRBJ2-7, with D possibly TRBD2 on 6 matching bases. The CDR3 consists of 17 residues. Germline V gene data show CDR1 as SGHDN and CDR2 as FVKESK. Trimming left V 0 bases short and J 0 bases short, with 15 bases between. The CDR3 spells CASSQDKGLVSSYEQYF. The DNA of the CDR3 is TGTGCCAGCAGCCAAGATAAGGGACTCGTAAGCTCCTACGAGCAGTACTTC. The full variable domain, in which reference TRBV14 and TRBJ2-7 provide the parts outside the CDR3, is EAGVTQFPSHSVIEKGQTVTLRCDPISGHDNLYWYRRVMGKEIKFLLHFVKESKQDESGMPNNRFLAERTGGTYSTLKVQPAELEDSGVYFCASSQDKGLVSSYEQYFGPGTRLTVT.

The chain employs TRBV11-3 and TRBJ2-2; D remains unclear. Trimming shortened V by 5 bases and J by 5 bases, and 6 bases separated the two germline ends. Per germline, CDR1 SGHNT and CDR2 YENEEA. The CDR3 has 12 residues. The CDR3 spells CASSGSTGELFF. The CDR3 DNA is TGTGCCAGCAGCGGGTCTACCGGGGAGCTGTTTTTT.

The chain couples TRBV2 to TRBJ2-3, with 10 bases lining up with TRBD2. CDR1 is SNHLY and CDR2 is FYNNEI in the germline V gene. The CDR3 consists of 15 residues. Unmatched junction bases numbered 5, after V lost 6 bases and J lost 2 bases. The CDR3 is CASRAGTSDTDTQYF. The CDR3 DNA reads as TGTGCCAGCAGAGCCGGGACTAGCGACACAGATACGCAGTATTTT.

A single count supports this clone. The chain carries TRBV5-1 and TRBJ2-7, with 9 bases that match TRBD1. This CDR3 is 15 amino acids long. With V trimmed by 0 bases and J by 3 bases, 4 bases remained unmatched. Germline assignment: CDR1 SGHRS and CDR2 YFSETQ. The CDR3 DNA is TGCGCCAGCAGCTTGGGGACAGGGGAGGTCTACGAGCAGTACTTC. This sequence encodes CASSLGTGEVYEQYF.

The CDR3 loop reads CASILKERGNQPQHF. The CDR3 DNA reads as TGTGCCAGCATACTGAAGGAAAGGGGCAATCAGCCCCAGCATTTT. V gene TRBV27 combines with J gene TRBJ1-5; D gene unclear. The germline CDR1 and CDR2 sequences are MNHEY and SMNVEV (reference sequence). The CDR3 spans 15 residues. Trimming cost V 7 bases and J 2 bases, with 15 bases left between them.

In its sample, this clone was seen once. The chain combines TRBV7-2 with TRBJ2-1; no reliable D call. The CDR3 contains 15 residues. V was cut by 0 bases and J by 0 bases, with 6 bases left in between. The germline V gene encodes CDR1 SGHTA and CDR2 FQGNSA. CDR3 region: CASSLAFSSYNEQFF. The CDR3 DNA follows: TGTGCCAGCAGCTTAGCTTTCAGCTCCTACAATGAGCAGTTCTTC.

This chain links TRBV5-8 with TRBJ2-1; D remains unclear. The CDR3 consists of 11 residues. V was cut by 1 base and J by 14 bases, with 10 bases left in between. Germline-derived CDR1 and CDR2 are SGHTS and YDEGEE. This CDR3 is CASSLSVDEFF. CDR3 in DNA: TGTGCCAGCAGCTTGTCCGTCGACGAGTTCTTC. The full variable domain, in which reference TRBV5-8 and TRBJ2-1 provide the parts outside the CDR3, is EAGVTQSPTHLIKTRGQQATLRCSPISGHTSVYWYQQALGLGLQFLLWYDEGEERNRGNFPPRFSGRQFPNYSSELNVNALELEDSALYLCASSLSVDEFFGPGTRLTVL.

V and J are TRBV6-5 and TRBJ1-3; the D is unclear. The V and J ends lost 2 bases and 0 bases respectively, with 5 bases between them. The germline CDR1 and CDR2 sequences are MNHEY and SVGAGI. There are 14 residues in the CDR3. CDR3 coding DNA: TGTGCCAGCAGTTACGAGTCCTCTGGAAACACCATATATTTT. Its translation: CASSYESSGNTIYF.

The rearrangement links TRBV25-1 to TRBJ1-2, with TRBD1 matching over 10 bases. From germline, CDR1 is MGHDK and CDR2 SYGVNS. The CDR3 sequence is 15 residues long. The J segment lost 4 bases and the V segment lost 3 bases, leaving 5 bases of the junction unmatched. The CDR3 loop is CASSEGTGAGYGYTF. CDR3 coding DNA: TGTGCCAGCAGTGAGGGGACAGGGGCGGGCTATGGCTACACCTTC.

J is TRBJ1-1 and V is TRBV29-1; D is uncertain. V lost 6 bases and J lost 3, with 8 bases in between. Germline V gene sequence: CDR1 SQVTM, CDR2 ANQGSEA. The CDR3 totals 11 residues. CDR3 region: CSVGGHTEAFF. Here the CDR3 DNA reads TGCAGCGTCGGAGGCCACACTGAAGCTTTCTTT.

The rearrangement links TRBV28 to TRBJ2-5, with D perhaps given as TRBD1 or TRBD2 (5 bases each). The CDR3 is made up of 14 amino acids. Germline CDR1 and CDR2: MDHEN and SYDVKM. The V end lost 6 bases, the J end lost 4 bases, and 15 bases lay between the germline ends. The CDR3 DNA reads TGTGCCAGCAGACCCGGGACCCGGGGAGAGACCCAGTACTTC. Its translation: CASRPGTRGETQYF.

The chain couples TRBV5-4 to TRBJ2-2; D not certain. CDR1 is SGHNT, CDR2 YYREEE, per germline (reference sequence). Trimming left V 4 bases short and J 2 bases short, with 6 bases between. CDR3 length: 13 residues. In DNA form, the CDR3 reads TGTGCCAGCAGCGCGACTAACACCGGGGAGCTGTTTTTT. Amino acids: CASSATNTGELFF.

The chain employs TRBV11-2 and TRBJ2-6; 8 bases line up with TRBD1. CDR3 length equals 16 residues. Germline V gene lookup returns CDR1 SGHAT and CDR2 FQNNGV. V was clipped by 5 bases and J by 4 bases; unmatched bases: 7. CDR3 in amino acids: CASSPTGAAGANVLTF. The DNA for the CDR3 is TGTGCCAGCAGCCCGACAGGGGCGGCAGGGGCCAACGTCCTGACTTTC.

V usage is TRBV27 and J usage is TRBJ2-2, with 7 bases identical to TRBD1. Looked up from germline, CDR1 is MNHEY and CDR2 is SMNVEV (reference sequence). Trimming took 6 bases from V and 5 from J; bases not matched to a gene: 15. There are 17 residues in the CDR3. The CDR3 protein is CASSPRSGQLRTGELFF. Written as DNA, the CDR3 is TGTGCCAGCAGCCCAAGATCGGGACAGCTAAGAACCGGGGAGCTGTTTTTT.

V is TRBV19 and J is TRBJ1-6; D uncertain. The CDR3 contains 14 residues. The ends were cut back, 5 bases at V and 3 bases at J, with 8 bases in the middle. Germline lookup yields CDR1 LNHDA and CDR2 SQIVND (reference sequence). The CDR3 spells CASSLGFYNSPLHF. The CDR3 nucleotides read TGTGCCAGTAGTCTCGGATTCTATAATTCACCCCTCCACTTT.

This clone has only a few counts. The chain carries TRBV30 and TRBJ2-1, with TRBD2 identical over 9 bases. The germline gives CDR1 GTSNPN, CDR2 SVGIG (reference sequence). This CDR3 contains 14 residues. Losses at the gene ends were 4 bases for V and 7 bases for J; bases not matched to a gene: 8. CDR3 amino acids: CAWNPGTSRNEQFF. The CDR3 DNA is TGTGCCTGGAACCCCGGGACTAGCAGGAATGAGCAGTTCTTC.

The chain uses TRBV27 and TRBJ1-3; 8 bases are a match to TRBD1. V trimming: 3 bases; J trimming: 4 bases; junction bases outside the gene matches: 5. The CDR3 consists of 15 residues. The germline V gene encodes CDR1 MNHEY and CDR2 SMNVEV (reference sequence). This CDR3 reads CASSFSRGHGNTIYF. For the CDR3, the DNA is TGTGCCAGCAGTTTCTCCAGGGGGCACGGAAACACCATATATTTT.